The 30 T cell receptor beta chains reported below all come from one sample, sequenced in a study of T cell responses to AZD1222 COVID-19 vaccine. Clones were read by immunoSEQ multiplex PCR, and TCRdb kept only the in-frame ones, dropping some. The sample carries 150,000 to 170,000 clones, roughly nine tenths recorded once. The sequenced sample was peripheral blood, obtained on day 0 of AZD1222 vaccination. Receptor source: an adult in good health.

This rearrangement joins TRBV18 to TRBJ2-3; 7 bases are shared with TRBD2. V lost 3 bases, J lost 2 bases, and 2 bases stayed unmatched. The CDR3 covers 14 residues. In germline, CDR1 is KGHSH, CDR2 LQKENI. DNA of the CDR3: TGTGCCAGCTCACCGGCGGGAGCCACAGATACGCAGTATTTT. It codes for CASSPAGATDTQYF.

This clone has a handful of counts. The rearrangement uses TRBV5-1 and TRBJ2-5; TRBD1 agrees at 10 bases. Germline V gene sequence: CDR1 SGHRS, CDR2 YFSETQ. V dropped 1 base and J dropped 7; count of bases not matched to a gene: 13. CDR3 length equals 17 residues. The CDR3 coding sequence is TGCGCCAGCAGCTTGTCAAGCAGGACAGGGGGGCTGGGGACCCAGTACTTC. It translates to CASSLSSRTGGLGTQYF.

The CDR3 loop is CASSEAEVTGNTEAFF. DNA for the CDR3: TGTGCCAGCAGCGAAGCAGAAGTGACAGGGAACACTGAAGCTTTCTTT. V usage is TRBV7-2 and J usage is TRBJ1-1; D possibly corresponds to TRBD1 (6 bases). With 5 bases removed from V and 1 base from J, the gap between germline ends came to 17 bases. Germline assignment: CDR1 SGHTA and CDR2 FQGNSA. This CDR3 has 16 amino acids.

This chain's CDR3 is CASSYSVGLRETQYF. The CDR3 region has the DNA TGTGCCAGCAGTTACTCCGTGGGCCTCCGGGAGACCCAGTACTTC. This chain joins TRBV6-5 and TRBJ2-5; D is undetermined. V lost 0 bases to trimming and J lost 5 bases, with 13 bases between them. The CDR3 is 15 residues long. The germline V gene has CDR1 MNHEY and CDR2 SVGAGI.

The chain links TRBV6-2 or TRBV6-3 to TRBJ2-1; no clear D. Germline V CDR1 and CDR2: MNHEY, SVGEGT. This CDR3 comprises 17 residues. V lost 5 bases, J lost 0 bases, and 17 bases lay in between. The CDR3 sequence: CASSQKTPMSSYNEQFF. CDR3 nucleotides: TGTGCCAGCAGTCAGAAGACACCGATGAGCTCCTACAATGAGCAGTTCTTC.

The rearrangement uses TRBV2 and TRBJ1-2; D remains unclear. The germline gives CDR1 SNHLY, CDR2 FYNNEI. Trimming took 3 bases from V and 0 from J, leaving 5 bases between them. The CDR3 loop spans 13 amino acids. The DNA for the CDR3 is TGTGCCAGCAGTGACACTGCTAACTATGGCTACACCTTC. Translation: CASSDTANYGYTF.

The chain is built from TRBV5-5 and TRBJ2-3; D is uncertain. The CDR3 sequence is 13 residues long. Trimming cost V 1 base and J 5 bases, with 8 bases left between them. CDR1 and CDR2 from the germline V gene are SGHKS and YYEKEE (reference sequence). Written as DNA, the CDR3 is TGTGCCAGCAGCTTGAATTCCGAAGATACGCAGTATTTT. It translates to CASSLNSEDTQYF.

The chain's CDR3 is CASSLAATYYEQYF. CDR3 DNA: TGTGCCAGCAGCTTAGCAGCGACTTACTACGAGCAGTACTTC. The J gene is TRBJ2-7, the V gene TRBV11-2, with D unresolved. This CDR3 has 14 amino acids. Germline V gene data show CDR1 as SGHAT and CDR2 as FQNNGV. V was shortened by 1 base and J by 3 bases, with 10 bases between the two germline ends. Combining the CDR3 with reference TRBV11-2 and TRBJ2-7 gives the whole variable domain EAGVAQSPRYKIIEKRQSVAFWCNPISGHATLYWYQQILGQGPKLLIQFQNNGVVDDSQLPKDRFSAERLKGVDSTLKIQPAKLEDSAVYLCASSLAATYYEQYFGPGTRLTVT.

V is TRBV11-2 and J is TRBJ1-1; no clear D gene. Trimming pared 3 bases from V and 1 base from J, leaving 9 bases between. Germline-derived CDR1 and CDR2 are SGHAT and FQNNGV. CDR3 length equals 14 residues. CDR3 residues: CASSLTLKNTEAFF. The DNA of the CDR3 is TGTGCCAGCAGCTTGACACTTAAGAACACTGAAGCTTTCTTT.

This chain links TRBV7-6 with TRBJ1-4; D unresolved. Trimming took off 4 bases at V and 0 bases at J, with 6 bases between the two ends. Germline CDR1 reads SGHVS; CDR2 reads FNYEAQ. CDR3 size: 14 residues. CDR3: CASSSGSTNEKLFF. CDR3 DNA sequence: TGTGCCAGCAGCTCCGGTTCAACTAATGAAAAACTGTTTTTT.

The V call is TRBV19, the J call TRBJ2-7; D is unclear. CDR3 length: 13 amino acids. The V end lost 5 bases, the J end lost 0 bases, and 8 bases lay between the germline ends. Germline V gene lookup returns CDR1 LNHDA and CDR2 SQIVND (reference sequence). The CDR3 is CASSHAVSYEQYF. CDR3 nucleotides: TGTGCCAGTAGTCATGCGGTCTCCTACGAGCAGTACTTC.

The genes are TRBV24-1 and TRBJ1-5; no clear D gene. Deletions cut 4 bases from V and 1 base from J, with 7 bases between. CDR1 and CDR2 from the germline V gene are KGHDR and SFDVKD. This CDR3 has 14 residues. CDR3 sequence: CATSEMASNQPQHF. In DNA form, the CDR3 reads TGTGCCACCAGTGAAATGGCCAGCAATCAGCCCCAGCATTTT.

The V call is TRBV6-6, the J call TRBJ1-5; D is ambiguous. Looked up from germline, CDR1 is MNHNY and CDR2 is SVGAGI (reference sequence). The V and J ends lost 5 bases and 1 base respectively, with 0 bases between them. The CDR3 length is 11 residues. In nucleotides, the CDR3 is TGTGCCAGCAGTAGCAATCAGCCCCAGCATTTT. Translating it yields CASSSNQPQHF.

The CDR3 DNA is TGTGCCAGTAGTATTGGTCAGCCCCAGCATTTT. It specifies CASSIGQPQHF. The chain employs TRBV19 and TRBJ1-5; D ambiguous. The germline V and J ends were trimmed by 3 bases and 6 bases, with 3 bases remaining between them. CDR3 size: 11 residues. Looked up from germline, CDR1 is LNHDA and CDR2 is SQIVND (reference sequence).

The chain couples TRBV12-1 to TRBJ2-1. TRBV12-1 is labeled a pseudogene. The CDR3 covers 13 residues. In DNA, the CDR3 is TGTGCCAGCAGCTTTTCGGGGCACAATGAGCAGTTCTTC. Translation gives CASSFSGHNEQFF.

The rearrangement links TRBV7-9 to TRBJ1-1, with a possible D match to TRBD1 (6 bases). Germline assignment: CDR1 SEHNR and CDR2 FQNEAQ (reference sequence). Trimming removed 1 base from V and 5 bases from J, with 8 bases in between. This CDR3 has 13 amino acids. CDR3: CASSLGQGTEAFF. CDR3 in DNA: TGTGCCAGCAGCTTAGGCCAGGGGACTGAAGCTTTCTTT.

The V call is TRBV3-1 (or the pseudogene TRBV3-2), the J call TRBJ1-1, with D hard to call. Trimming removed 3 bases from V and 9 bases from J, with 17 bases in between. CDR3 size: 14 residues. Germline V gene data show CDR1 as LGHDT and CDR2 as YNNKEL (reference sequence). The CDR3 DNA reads TGTGCCAGCAGCCATAAAGTGGTCGCAGCGCAAGCTTTCTTT. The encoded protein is CASSHKVVAAQAFF.

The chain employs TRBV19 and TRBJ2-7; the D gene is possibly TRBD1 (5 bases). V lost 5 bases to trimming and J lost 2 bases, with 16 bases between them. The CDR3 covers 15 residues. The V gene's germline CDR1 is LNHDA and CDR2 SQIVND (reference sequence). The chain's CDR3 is CASSPQAGKTYEQYF. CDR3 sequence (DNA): TGTGCCAGTAGTCCCCAGGCAGGGAAAACCTACGAGCAGTACTTC.

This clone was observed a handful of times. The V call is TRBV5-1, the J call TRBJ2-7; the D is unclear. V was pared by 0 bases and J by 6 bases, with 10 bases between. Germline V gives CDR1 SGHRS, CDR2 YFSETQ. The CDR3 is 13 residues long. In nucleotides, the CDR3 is TGCGCCAGCAGCTTGGGCGGCTCACGCGAGCAGTACTTC. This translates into CASSLGGSREQYF.

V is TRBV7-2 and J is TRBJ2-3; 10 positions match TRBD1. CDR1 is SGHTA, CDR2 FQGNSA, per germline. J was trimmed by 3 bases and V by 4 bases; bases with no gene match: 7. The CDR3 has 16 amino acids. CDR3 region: CASSSTGGARTDTQYF. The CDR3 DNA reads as TGTGCCAGCAGCTCGACAGGGGGCGCGAGGACAGATACGCAGTATTTT.

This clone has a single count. CDR3 nucleotides: TGTGCCAGCAGTTTGAGGGAGGGGGATACGCAGTATTTT. Translated: CASSLREGDTQYF. V usage is TRBV27 and J usage is TRBJ2-3; 7 bases fit TRBD2. This CDR3 is 13 amino acids long. CDR1 MNHEY and CDR2 SMNVEV come from the germline V gene (reference sequence). The V gene end was trimmed by 3 bases and the J gene end by 6 bases; junction bases not matched to a gene: 3.

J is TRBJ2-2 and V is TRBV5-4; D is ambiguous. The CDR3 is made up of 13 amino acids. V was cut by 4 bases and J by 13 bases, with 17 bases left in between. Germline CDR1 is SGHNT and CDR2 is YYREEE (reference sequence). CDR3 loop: CASSGRETDVLFF. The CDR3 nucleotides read TGTGCCAGCAGCGGAAGAGAGACGGACGTGCTGTTTTTT.

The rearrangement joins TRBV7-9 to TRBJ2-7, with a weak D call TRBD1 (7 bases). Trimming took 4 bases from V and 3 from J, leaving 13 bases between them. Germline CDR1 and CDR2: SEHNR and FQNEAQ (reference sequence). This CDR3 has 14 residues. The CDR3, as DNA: TGTGCCAGCAGCTCAGGGGGGCAGCTCTACGAGCAGTACTTC. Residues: CASSSGGQLYEQYF. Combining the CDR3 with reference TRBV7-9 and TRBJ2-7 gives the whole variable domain DTGVSQNPRHKITKRGQNVTFRCDPISEHNRLYWYRQTLGQGPEFLTYFQNEAQLEKSRLLSDRFSAERPKGSFSTLEIQRTEQGDSAMYLCASSSGGQLYEQYFGPGTRLTVT.

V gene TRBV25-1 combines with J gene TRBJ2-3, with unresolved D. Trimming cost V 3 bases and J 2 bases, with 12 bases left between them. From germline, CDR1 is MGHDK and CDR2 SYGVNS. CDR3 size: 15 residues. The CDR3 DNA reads TGTGCCAGCAGTGATTCACAGATTATCACAGATACGCAGTATTTT. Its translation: CASSDSQIITDTQYF.

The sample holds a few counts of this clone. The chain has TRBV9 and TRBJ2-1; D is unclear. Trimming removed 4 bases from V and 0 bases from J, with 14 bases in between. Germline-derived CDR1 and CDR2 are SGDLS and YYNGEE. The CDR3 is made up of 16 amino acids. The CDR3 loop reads CASSSSRYSSYNEQFF. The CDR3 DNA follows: TGTGCCAGCAGCTCATCGAGATATAGCTCCTACAATGAGCAGTTCTTC.

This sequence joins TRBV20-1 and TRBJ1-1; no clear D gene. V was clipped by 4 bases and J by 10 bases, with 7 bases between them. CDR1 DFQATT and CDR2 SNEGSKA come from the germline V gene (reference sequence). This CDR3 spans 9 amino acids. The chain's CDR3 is CSANPVAFF. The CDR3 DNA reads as TGCAGTGCTAATCCTGTAGCTTTCTTT.

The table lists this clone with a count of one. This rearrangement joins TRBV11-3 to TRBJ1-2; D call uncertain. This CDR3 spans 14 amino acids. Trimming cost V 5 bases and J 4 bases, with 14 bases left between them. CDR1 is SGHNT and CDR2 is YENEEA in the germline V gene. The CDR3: CASSPRGMTYGYTF. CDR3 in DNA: TGTGCCAGCAGCCCTCGGGGTATGACCTATGGCTACACCTTC.

The CDR3 here is CASSLRTGRDGYTF. Written as DNA, the CDR3 is TGTGCCAGCAGTTTGCGGACAGGGAGGGATGGCTACACCTTC. The chain has TRBV27 and TRBJ1-2; TRBD1 agrees at 8 bases. The V gene end was trimmed by 3 bases and the J gene end by 6 bases; junction bases not matched to a gene: 6. This CDR3 contains 14 residues. Germline assignment: CDR1 MNHEY and CDR2 SMNVEV (reference sequence).

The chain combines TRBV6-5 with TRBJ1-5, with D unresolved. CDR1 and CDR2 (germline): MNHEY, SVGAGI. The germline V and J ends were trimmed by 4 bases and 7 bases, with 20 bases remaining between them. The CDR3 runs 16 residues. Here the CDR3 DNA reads TGTGCCAGCAGTTTACGAGCCCCTGCGGGGAACCAGCCCCAGCATTTT. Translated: CASSLRAPAGNQPQHF.

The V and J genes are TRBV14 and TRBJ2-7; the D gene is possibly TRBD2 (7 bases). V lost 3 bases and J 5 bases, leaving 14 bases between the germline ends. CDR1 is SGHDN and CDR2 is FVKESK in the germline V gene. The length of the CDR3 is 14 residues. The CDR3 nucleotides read TGTGCCAGCAGCCAGGTTGGGGGGGGGCACGAGCAGTACTTC. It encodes CASSQVGGGHEQYF.